Listed below are T cell receptor beta chains from one sample, sequenced in a study of shared clonotypes between healthy human individuals. Repertoires were generated with immunoSEQ multiplex PCR, while TCRdb's copy carries only in-frame clones and drops some. The repertoire holds around 1.9 million clones, with about 94% as singletons. The material sequenced was naive CD8+ T cells from PBMCs. These receptors all stem from a man aged 18-30 years in good health. Some clones in this sample may be carry-over from other donors' samples. Each CDR3 is given with its conserved first and last residue. A D gene is named only where the DNA matches it firmly. Only some rows state a clone size, as once, few, many or a class for expanded clones.

CASTVGIRIPYGYTF	TGTGCCAGCACCGTGGGCATCCGCATACCTTATGGCTACACCTTC	NA	once	TRBV28	TRBJ1-2
CASSAPGSGHEQYF	TGTGCCAGCAGTGCCCCTGGTAGCGGTCACGAGCAGTACTTC	NA	NA	TRBV6-1	TRBJ2-7
CASSSTDSGNTIYF	TGTGCCAGCAGCTCGACAGATTCTGGAAACACCATATATTTT	NA	NA	TRBV13	TRBJ1-3
CASSPHSGSEADTQYF	TGTGCCAGCAGCCCCCATAGCGGGAGTGAGGCAGATACGCAGTATTTT	TRBD2	NA	TRBV7-3	TRBJ2-3
CSVAAAPKDFYNEQFF	TGCAGCGTTGCGGCGGCCCCAAAGGACTTCTACAATGAGCAGTTCTTC	NA	NA	TRBV29-1	TRBJ2-1
CASGGQGRTDTQYF	TGTGCCAGCGGCGGACAGGGTCGGACAGATACGCAGTATTTT	TRBD1	NA	TRBV9	TRBJ2-3
CASRMVGGFGQPQHF	TGTGCCAGCAGGATGGTGGGGGGTTTTGGTCAGCCCCAGCATTTT	NA	NA	TRBV28	TRBJ1-5
CASSELSPSVYNEQFF	TGTGCCAGCAGTGAACTGTCACCCTCCGTCTACAATGAGCAGTTCTTC	NA	NA	TRBV6-1	TRBJ2-1
CSGASPNTEAFF	TGCAGCGGGGCCAGCCCGAACACTGAAGCTTTCTTT	NA	NA	TRBV29-1	TRBJ1-1
CASSLEGPKNIQYF	TGTGCCAGCAGTTTAGAGGGCCCCAAAAACATTCAGTACTTC	NA	NA	TRBV28	TRBJ2-4
CASSLVQVMNEQFF	TGTGCCAGCAGCTTAGTACAGGTTATGAATGAGCAGTTCTTC	NA	NA	TRBV7-9	TRBJ2-1
CSVDHFYEQYF	TGCAGCGTTGACCACTTCTACGAGCAGTACTTC	NA	NA	TRBV29-1	TRBJ2-7
CASSAPGTKETQYF	TGTGCCAGCAGTGCCCCAGGGACAAAAGAGACCCAGTACTTC	NA	NA	TRBV9	TRBJ2-5
CASSTPRQLTSTEAFF	TGTGCCAGCAGCACACCACGACAGCTTACTTCCACTGAAGCTTTCTTT	NA	NA	TRBV28	TRBJ1-1